This is a list of T cell receptor beta chains from one sample in a study of identical twins. TCRdb used MiXCR to reprocess the 5' RACE reads, holding one entry per CDR3 protein. In the table there are about 430,000 distinct CDR3 sequences, around 18% of which are singletons. The source material was naive T cells sorted from blood. These receptors came from a middle-aged man in good health. Each CDR3 is given with its conserved first and last residue. D genes are given only for firm matches. Size tells how often a clone was seen (once, few, many) or the class of an expanded clone, and some rows leave it out.

J	size	V	D	CDR3	DNA
TRBJ2-7	few	TRBV20-1	-	CSAPDRQGLSYEQYF	TGCAGTGCACCGGATAGGCAGGGACTCTCCTACGAGCAGTACTTC
TRBJ1-4	few	TRBV12-3/TRBV12-4	-	CASTRHENEKLFF	TGTGCCAGCACTAGGCACGAAAATGAAAAACTGTTTTTT
TRBJ2-2	-	TRBV20-1	-	CSARDPGTGELFF	TGCAGTGCTAGAGATCCGGGGACCGGGGAGCTGTTTTTT
TRBJ2-3	-	TRBV29-1	-	CGVEREWPTDTQYF	TGCGGCGTTGAGAGGGAATGGCCCACAGATACGCAGTATTTT
TRBJ2-1	few	TRBV7-2	TRBD2	CASSPGLALSNEQFF	TGTGCCAGCAGCCCGGGACTAGCGCTATCCAATGAGCAGTTCTTC
TRBJ2-1	few	TRBV28	TRBD1	CASSPHRGYYNEQFF	TGTGCCAGCAGTCCACACAGGGGGTACTACAATGAGCAGTTCTTC
TRBJ2-1	many	TRBV27	TRBD2	CASSRLAGGISYNEQFF	TGTGCCAGCAGTCGTCTAGCGGGAGGGATATCCTACAATGAGCAGTTCTTC
TRBJ1-2	-	TRBV6-4	TRBD1	CASSDSQGAHGYTF	TGTGCCAGCAGTGACTCCCAGGGGGCTCATGGCTACACCTTC
TRBJ2-1	few	TRBV7-2	TRBD1	CASSKSGQGHYNEQFF	TGTGCCAGCAGCAAATCCGGACAGGGACACTACAATGAGCAGTTCTTC
TRBJ2-6	few	TRBV5-1	-	CASSGNRPSGANVLTF	TGCGCCAGCAGCGGGAACAGGCCCTCTGGGGCCAACGTCCTGACTTTC
TRBJ2-5	many	TRBV7-8	TRBD2	CASSPGGVNAQETQYF	TGTGCCAGCAGCCCCGGGGGGGTAAACGCACAAGAGACCCAGTACTTC
TRBJ2-7	-	TRBV5-1	-	CASSLAGLSSYEQYF	TGCGCCAGCAGCTTGGCCGGGTTGAGCTCCTACGAGCAGTACTTC
TRBJ2-5	few	TRBV12-3/TRBV12-4	TRBD1	CASGTGAETQYF	TGTGCCAGCGGTACAGGGGCTGAGACCCAGTACTTC
TRBJ1-5	many	TRBV2	-	CASTARQILSNQPQHF	TGTGCCAGCACCGCCCGACAGATTCTAAGCAATCAGCCCCAGCATTTT
TRBJ2-1	-	TRBV7-9	TRBD1	CASSFEIGTGNEQFF	TGTGCCAGCAGCTTTGAGATTGGGACAGGGAATGAGCAGTTCTTC
TRBJ2-1	-	TRBV5-1	TRBD2	CASSFMGLAGVYNEQFF	TGCGCCAGCAGCTTTATGGGACTAGCGGGGGTGTACAATGAGCAGTTCTTC
TRBJ1-5	-	TRBV9	TRBD1	CASSAGQGVWQPQHF	TGTGCCAGCAGCGCCGGACAGGGGGTCTGGCAGCCCCAGCATTTT